This is a list of T cell receptor beta chains from one sample in a study of T cells in Graves' hyperthyroidism and ophthalmopathy. Each CDR3 protein gets one entry after TCRdb re-called the multiplex PCR reads with MiXCR. Of hundreds of thousands of distinct CDR3 sequences listed, around 21% are singletons. Input material: blood. All receptors come from a man aged 25 to 45 with Graves' ophthalmopathy. CDR3s include the opening cysteine and the closing phenylalanine or tryptophan. Fields, in order: V gene, clone size, D gene, J gene, CDR3 DNA, CDR3 protein. The D gene is left open where the match is weak. The size entry is marked missing in some rows and otherwise reads once, few, many or a size class.

V gene: TRBV19
clone size: .
D gene: TRBD1
J gene: TRBJ1-5
CDR3 DNA: TGTGCCAGTAACGACAGGGTAGGGGGCAATCAGCCCCAGCATTTT
CDR3 protein: CASNDRVGGNQPQHF

V gene: TRBV6-2/TRBV6-3
clone size: once
D gene: TRBD1
J gene: TRBJ1-2
CDR3 DNA: TGTGCCAGCAGTACGGACAGGGGGCCCCCTTGGAATGGCTACACCTTC
CDR3 protein: CASSTDRGPPWNGYTF

V gene: TRBV28
clone size: .
D gene: .
J gene: TRBJ2-2
CDR3 DNA: TGTGCCAGCACAGGGGTCTTACGCTTCACCGGGGAGCTGTTTTTT
CDR3 protein: CASTGVLRFTGELFF

V gene: TRBV20-1
clone size: .
D gene: TRBD2
J gene: TRBJ2-3
CDR3 DNA: TGCAGTGCCATACCTTTTAGCGGGACCACAGATACGCAGTATTTT
CDR3 protein: CSAIPFSGTTDTQYF

V gene: TRBV5-1
clone size: .
D gene: TRBD2
J gene: TRBJ2-7
CDR3 DNA: TGCGCCAGCAGTCCGGGGGGGGGACAACCTTACGAGCAGTACTTC
CDR3 protein: CASSPGGGQPYEQYF

V gene: TRBV7-2
clone size: many
D gene: .
J gene: TRBJ1-5
CDR3 DNA: TGTGCCAGCAGCTTAGTGGCGGGAGACAATCAGCCCCAGCATTTT
CDR3 protein: CASSLVAGDNQPQHF

V gene: TRBV11-2
clone size: many
D gene: .
J gene: TRBJ2-3
CDR3 DNA: TGTGCCAGCAGCCCTCCGGGAGTTGCTAGCACAGATACGCAGTATTTT
CDR3 protein: CASSPPGVASTDTQYF

V gene: TRBV7-2
clone size: once
D gene: .
J gene: TRBJ1-5
CDR3 DNA: TGTGCCAGCAGCATCCACCCCCGGGACTTCAGCAGCCAGCCCCAGCATTTT
CDR3 protein: CASSIHPRDFSSQPQHF

V gene: TRBV7-2
clone size: .
D gene: .
J gene: TRBJ2-7
CDR3 DNA: TGTGCCAGCAGCTTAGAAGGGGCGTTCGCCTACGAGCAGTACTTC
CDR3 protein: CASSLEGAFAYEQYF

V gene: TRBV28
clone size: many
D gene: .
J gene: TRBJ1-5
CDR3 DNA: TGTGCCAGCAGTAAGGACAGAGCCAGCAATCAGCCCCAGCATTTT
CDR3 protein: CASSKDRASNQPQHF

V gene: TRBV28
clone size: few
D gene: .
J gene: TRBJ1-6
CDR3 DNA: TGTGCCAGCATCCAAAGCTCCTATAATTCACCCCTCCACTTT
CDR3 protein: CASIQSSYNSPLHF

V gene: TRBV4-3
clone size: few
D gene: .
J gene: TRBJ1-4
CDR3 DNA: TGCGCCAGCAGCCAGGAGTCGACGGGGAATGAAAAACTGTTTTTT
CDR3 protein: CASSQESTGNEKLFF

V gene: TRBV7-2
clone size: many
D gene: .
J gene: TRBJ2-7
CDR3 DNA: TGTGCCAGCAGCCCCCGACTAGTCGAGCAGTACTTC
CDR3 protein: CASSPRLVEQYF

V gene: TRBV28
clone size: many
D gene: TRBD2
J gene: TRBJ2-7
CDR3 DNA: TGTGCCAGCAGTCGTAGCGGGGAGGGAAACGGGCAGTACTTC
CDR3 protein: CASSRSGEGNGQYF

V gene: TRBV20-1
clone size: few
D gene: .
J gene: TRBJ1-6
CDR3 DNA: TGCAGTTACCGCGGGTGGGCGGTCGATTCACCCCTCCACTTT
CDR3 protein: CSYRGWAVDSPLHF

V gene: TRBV12-3/TRBV12-4
clone size: many
D gene: .
J gene: TRBJ1-2
CDR3 DNA: TGTGCCAGCAGTCAAGGGGTAAACTATGGCTACACCTTC
CDR3 protein: CASSQGVNYGYTF

V gene: TRBV7-9
clone size: few
D gene: .
J gene: TRBJ2-2
CDR3 DNA: TGTGCCAGCAGCTTAGTGGTTTCCGGGGAGCTGTTTTTT
CDR3 protein: CASSLVVSGELFF

V gene: TRBV5-1
clone size: many
D gene: TRBD1
J gene: TRBJ2-7
CDR3 DNA: TGCGCCAGCAGCTTGAGCGGCGGACAGGGCTACGAGCAGTACTTC
CDR3 protein: CASSLSGGQGYEQYF

V gene: TRBV7-2
clone size: few
D gene: .
J gene: TRBJ2-5
CDR3 DNA: TGTGCCAGCAGCCGAGGGTTGGTTGAGCGGGAGACCCAGTACTTC
CDR3 protein: CASSRGLVERETQYF

V gene: TRBV18
clone size: .
D gene: .
J gene: TRBJ1-1
CDR3 DNA: TGTGCCAGCTCACCAAACCAAGGGAACACTGAAGCTTTCTTT
CDR3 protein: CASSPNQGNTEAFF

V gene: TRBV3-1
clone size: .
D gene: .
J gene: TRBJ2-2
CDR3 DNA: TGTGCCAGCAGCCAAGATGCAGCGTTCGTCGGGGAGCTGTTTTTT
CDR3 protein: CASSQDAAFVGELFF

V gene: TRBV20-1
clone size: few
D gene: TRBD2
J gene: TRBJ2-7
CDR3 DNA: TGCAGTGCTAGAGGGCTAGCGGGAGTGAACGAGCAGTACTTC
CDR3 protein: CSARGLAGVNEQYF

V gene: TRBV5-1
clone size: .
D gene: TRBD2
J gene: TRBJ2-3
CDR3 DNA: TGCGCCAGCAGCCTATCGCAAATGTTTAGCGGGGATACGCAGTATTTT
CDR3 protein: CASSLSQMFSGDTQYF

V gene: TRBV20-1
clone size: .
D gene: .
J gene: TRBJ2-3
CDR3 DNA: TGCAGTGCTAGGGTTCCCACAGATACGCAGTATTTT
CDR3 protein: CSARVPTDTQYF

V gene: TRBV5-1
clone size: few
D gene: .
J gene: TRBJ2-5
CDR3 DNA: TGCGCCAGCAGCTTGGAGGGACCTCAGCAGACCCAGTACTTC
CDR3 protein: CASSLEGPQQTQYF

V gene: TRBV24-1
clone size: .
D gene: .
J gene: TRBJ1-4
CDR3 DNA: TGTGCCACCAGTGACCATCAGGGCGAAAAACTGTTTTTT
CDR3 protein: CATSDHQGEKLFF

V gene: TRBV20-1
clone size: many
D gene: .
J gene: TRBJ2-7
CDR3 DNA: TGCAGTGCTAGGCGGAGGGTGGGGTACGAGCAGTACTTC
CDR3 protein: CSARRRVGYEQYF

V gene: TRBV3-1
clone size: many
D gene: TRBD2
J gene: TRBJ2-7
CDR3 DNA: TGTGCCAGCACCATGACCGTGGGGCGGGAGGGCCGCATCCACGAGCAGTACTTC
CDR3 protein: CASTMTVGREGRIHEQYF

V gene: TRBV4-2
clone size: .
D gene: .
J gene: TRBJ1-5
CDR3 DNA: TGTGCCAGCAGGCGATCCGGGGAACTTAATCAGCCCCAGCATTTT
CDR3 protein: CASRRSGELNQPQHF

V gene: TRBV27
clone size: .
D gene: TRBD1
J gene: TRBJ1-2
CDR3 DNA: TGTGCCAGCAGTTTCCAGGGGGCGCCTGGCTATGGCTACACCTTC
CDR3 protein: CASSFQGAPGYGYTF

V gene: TRBV6-1
clone size: few
D gene: .
J gene: TRBJ2-1
CDR3 DNA: TGTGCCAGCCGATACCTGGAGGGGCCCTACAATGAGCAGTTCTTC
CDR3 protein: CASRYLEGPYNEQFF

V gene: TRBV12-3/TRBV12-4
clone size: many
D gene: .
J gene: TRBJ1-1
CDR3 DNA: TGTGCCAGCAGTCGCTGGGGTACTGAAGCTTTCTTT
CDR3 protein: CASSRWGTEAFF

V gene: TRBV7-9
clone size: few
D gene: TRBD1
J gene: TRBJ1-2
CDR3 DNA: TGTGCCAGCAGCTGGGACAGGGTAGATGGCTACACCTTC
CDR3 protein: CASSWDRVDGYTF

V gene: TRBV10-2
clone size: .
D gene: TRBD2
J gene: TRBJ2-2
CDR3 DNA: TGCGCCAGCAGAACGCCCCCAGGGACTAGCGGGACGGGCACCGGGGAGCTGTTTTTT
CDR3 protein: CASRTPPGTSGTGTGELFF

V gene: TRBV5-1
clone size: .
D gene: TRBD2
J gene: TRBJ2-7
CDR3 DNA: TGTGCCAGCAGCCGAGCGGGAGGTACCTACGAGCAGTACTTC
CDR3 protein: CASSRAGGTYEQYF

V gene: TRBV2
clone size: many
D gene: .
J gene: TRBJ2-1
CDR3 DNA: TGTGCCAGCAGTGCAAGATCCGAGCAGTTCTTC
CDR3 protein: CASSARSEQFF

V gene: TRBV20-1
clone size: .
D gene: .
J gene: TRBJ1-5
CDR3 DNA: TGCAGTGCTAACAGGAAAGATCAGCCCCAGCATTTT
CDR3 protein: CSANRKDQPQHF

V gene: TRBV27
clone size: few
D gene: TRBD1
J gene: TRBJ1-2
CDR3 DNA: TGTGCCAGCAGTTCGACAACAGGGGTCTATGGCTACACCTTC
CDR3 protein: CASSSTTGVYGYTF

V gene: TRBV5-1
clone size: .
D gene: .
J gene: TRBJ1-6
CDR3 DNA: TGCGCCAGCAGTTTAGACAGGTCCGTTTCTTCACCCCTCCACTTT
CDR3 protein: CASSLDRSVSSPLHF

V gene: TRBV6-1
clone size: many
D gene: TRBD1
J gene: TRBJ1-5
CDR3 DNA: TGTGCCAGCAGTTCCGGGACAGGGGGCGGACAGCCCCAGCATTTT
CDR3 protein: CASSSGTGGGQPQHF